This T cell receptor (beta chain) was retrieved from a study of spatial heterogeneity in lung cancer. On the study more broadly: PBMC samples from follow-up, when available, were sequenced at a median of around 23 months post-resection.

Findings of the study overall: Blood contained ubiquitous expanded tumor TCRs more at resection than at follow-up.

With regard to this clonotype: What it binds is unknown.

Regarding time point: blood at routine non-recurrence follow-up after resection. TCRs were sequenced from unsorted whole RNA of tumor, nontumor lung or PBMC. A single record per CDR3 protein comes from TCRdb applying MiXCR to the 5' RACE reads. The repertoire includes about 120,000 distinct CDR3 sequences, less than 14% of them detected once, and approximately 25% sits in the top ten. Sequencing used PBMCs, obtained at follow-up. The clonotype was recovered from a female donor with early-stage non-small cell lung cancer.

Written as DNA, the CDR3 is TGTGCCAGCAGTGAACAGGTAGCGGGGGCTTACGAGCAGTACTTC. Its protein is CASSEQVAGAYEQYF. This rearrangement joins TRBV2 to TRBJ2-7; 9 nucleotides line up with TRBD2. Germline-derived CDR1 and CDR2 are SNHLY and FYNNEI. The CDR3 runs 15 residues. V shed 2 bases and J 4 bases; nucleotides not matched to a gene: 6.